The next 20 T cell receptor beta chains were all read from a single sample in a study of metastatic and nonmetastatic thyroid tumors. From the PCR reads, TCRdb re-called clones with MiXCR. The table records tens of thousands of clones, approximately 22% of them present only once. Not a single patient had been given any form of treatment at any point before undergoing thyroid surgery. Sequencing input: adjacent normal tissue. The receptors come from a female donor with papillary thyroid cancer or a benign thyroid nodule (not recorded which). Some clones in this sample may be carry-over from other donors' samples.

This clone was recorded many times. The chain links TRBV5-1 to TRBJ2-7; TRBD1 aligns across 10 bases. From germline, CDR1 is SGHRS and CDR2 YFSETQ. The CDR3 length is 15 residues. V was clipped by 1 base and J by 2 bases; unmatched bases: 3. CDR3 loop: CASSLTGQGAYEQYF. CDR3 sequence (DNA): TGCGCCAGCAGCTTGACCGGACAGGGGGCCTACGAGCAGTACTTC.

This clone is judged medium-sized. CDR3 coding DNA: TGTGCCAGCAGTTTACACCTAGCGGGAGGGCTCAGGAGCTCCTACGAGCAGTACTTC. This codes for CASSLHLAGGLRSSYEQYF. The chain recombines TRBV28 with TRBJ2-7; 12 bases map to TRBD2. The CDR3 runs 19 residues. Germline assignment: CDR1 MDHEN and CDR2 SYDVKM. After removal of 2 bases from V and 0 bases from J, the junction contained 11 bases not matched to a gene.

The sample holds a few counts of this clone. The rearrangement links TRBV6-5 to TRBJ1-1; perhaps TRBD1 as D (5 bases). Germline CDR1 and CDR2: MNHEY and SVGAGI. With 6 bases removed from V and 2 bases from J, the gap between germline ends came to 13 bases. The CDR3 has 14 residues. The CDR3 loop reads CASSHSQANTEAFF. CDR3 sequence (DNA): TGTGCCAGCAGCCACTCACAGGCTAACACTGAAGCTTTCTTT.

This clone was counted at least ten times. This rearrangement joins TRBV20-1 to TRBJ2-2; 9 nucleotides align to TRBD2. V dropped 0 bases and J dropped 3; count of bases not matched to a gene: 8. This CDR3 is built from 17 residues. The V gene's germline CDR1 is DFQATT and CDR2 SNEGSKA (reference sequence). In nucleotides, the CDR3 is TGCAGTGCTAGAGATTTCGGGCTAGCGGGATACACCGGGGAGCTGTTTTTT. Encoded protein: CSARDFGLAGYTGELFF.

In its sample, this clone ranks as medium-sized. This chain uses TRBV27 with TRBJ1-6, with 8 bases fitting TRBD1. The V gene's germline CDR1 is MNHEY and CDR2 SMNVEV (reference sequence). The CDR3 consists of 15 residues. The V segment lost 7 bases and the J segment 2 bases; nucleotides outside the gene matches: 4. The CDR3 spells CASKGQGTYNSPLHF. The DNA of the CDR3 is TGTGCCAGCAAAGGACAGGGAACCTATAATTCACCCCTCCACTTT.

This clone came up many times. The chain combines TRBV7-6 with TRBJ1-5; D not resolved. CDR3 size: 16 residues. Germline V lookup: CDR1 SGHVS, CDR2 FNYEAQ. V was pared by 4 bases and J by 3 bases, with 16 bases between. CDR3: CASSSQNPDANQPQHF. The CDR3 DNA sequence: TGTGCCAGCAGCTCCCAGAATCCCGATGCCAATCAGCCCCAGCATTTT.

This clone has a count of ten or more. The chain uses TRBV4-3 and TRBJ2-2; D unresolved. Germline-derived CDR1 and CDR2 are LGHNA and YSLEER. The V gene lost 0 bases and the J gene lost 8 bases, with 7 bases spanning the gap. There are 13 residues in the CDR3. CDR3 nucleotides: TGCGCCAGCAGCCAAGATCGGATAGGGGAGCTGTTTTTT. Translation: CASSQDRIGELFF.

This clone was observed at least ten times. This clone may be a read error of a much larger clone one base away. The rearrangement links TRBV11-3 to TRBJ1-1; D uncertain. CDR1 and CDR2 (germline): SGHNT, YENEEA. CDR3 length equals 16 residues. The CDR3 region has the DNA TGTGCCTGCAGCTTAAAAGGTGGGAGGGTGAACGCTGAAGCTTTCTTT. Amino acid sequence: CACSLKGGRVNAEAFF. The complete variable domain, with remaining parts taken from reference TRBV11-3 and TRBJ1-1, reads EAGVVQSPRYKIIEKKQPVAFWCNPISGHNTLYWYLQNLGQGPELLIRYENEEAVDDSQLPKDRFSAERLKGVDSTLKIQPAELGDSAVYLCACSLKGGRVNAEAFFGQGTRLTVV.

Note on this clone: Mismatch with germline at one junction end may stem from a read error. This chain links TRBV3-1 with TRBJ1-5; D possibly corresponds to TRBD1 (6 bases). The CDR3 is 15 residues long. In germline, CDR1 is LGHDT, CDR2 YNNKEL (reference sequence). Here the CDR3 reads CSSSQGGQCNQPQHF. In DNA form, the CDR3 reads TGTTCCAGCAGCCAAGGGGGGCAGTGCAATCAGCCCCAGCATTTT.

This clone has at least ten counts. Other nucleotide sequences from this sample produce the same CDR3. This chain uses TRBV20-1 with TRBJ2-1; tentatively, D is TRBD1 (7 bases). The germline CDR1 and CDR2 sequences are DFQATT and SNEGSKA (reference sequence). CDR3 size: 14 residues. With 5 bases removed from V and 7 bases from J, the gap between germline ends came to 18 bases. The CDR3 region has the DNA TGCAGTGCTTCTGCCGGGACAGCGGGTAATGAGCAGTTCTTC. As protein: CSASAGTAGNEQFF.

This chain links TRBV29-1 with TRBJ2-2; no clear D. CDR3 size: 13 residues. Germline V gene data show CDR1 as SQVTM and CDR2 as ANQGSEA. CDR3 sequence: CRVRTVKTGELFF. CDR3 coding DNA: TGCAGAGTCCGGACGGTTAAAACCGGGGAGCTGTTTTTT.

This clone was seen only once. The identical CDR3 is also encoded by other nucleotide sequences in the sample. The genes are TRBV5-1 and TRBJ2-2; D possibly corresponds to TRBD1 (6 bases). V shed 4 bases and J shed 6 bases, with 19 bases lying between them. This CDR3 is 16 amino acids long. Looked up from germline, CDR1 is SGHRS and CDR2 is YFSETQ. CDR3 protein: CASSLGPAGVAGELFF. The CDR3 coding sequence is TGCGCCAGCAGCCTAGGTCCAGCAGGGGTAGCCGGGGAGCTGTTTTTT.

This clone was recorded many times. The J gene is TRBJ2-5, the V gene TRBV20-1, with D possibly being TRBD1 or TRBD2 (5 bases each). Looked up from germline, CDR1 is DFQATT and CDR2 is SNEGSKA (reference sequence). V lost 0 bases to trimming and J lost 5 bases, with 13 bases between them. This CDR3 is built from 14 residues. The CDR3 sequence is CSARDLGEGETQYF. CDR3 DNA: TGCAGTGCTAGAGATCTTGGCGAGGGGGAGACCCAGTACTTC.

This chain uses TRBV20-1 with TRBJ2-3; D unclear. CDR1 and CDR2 (germline): DFQATT, SNEGSKA (reference sequence). This CDR3 has 13 amino acids. Trimming cost V 3 bases and J 1 base, with 8 bases left between them. The CDR3 reads CSARGSGTDTQYF. Here the CDR3 DNA reads TGCAGTGCTAGGGGGTCTGGCACAGATACGCAGTATTTT.

This clone was observed many times. The V and J genes are TRBV5-1 and TRBJ2-7, with D tentatively TRBD1 (6 bases). V lost 4 bases to trimming and J lost 6 bases, with 14 bases between them. The CDR3 contains 13 residues. Germline V gene lookup returns CDR1 SGHRS and CDR2 YFSETQ. The CDR3, as DNA: TGCGCCAGCAGCATGAACAGGGATCTCGAGCAGTACTTC. The encoded protein is CASSMNRDLEQYF.

This clone has ten or more counts. The V call is TRBV30, the J call TRBJ1-1; 10 bases are a match to TRBD1. The CDR3 totals 16 residues. The J segment lost 6 bases and the V segment lost 1 base, leaving 11 bases of the junction unmatched. The germline V gene has CDR1 GTSNPN and CDR2 SVGIG (reference sequence). The CDR3 region is CAWSAKGTGVLAEAFF. The CDR3 coding sequence is TGTGCCTGGAGTGCCAAAGGGACAGGGGTCCTCGCTGAAGCTTTCTTT.

This clone was detected a few times. The V and J genes are TRBV3-1 and TRBJ2-3; 10 nucleotides line up with TRBD1. V lost 8 bases, J lost 1 base, and 3 bases stayed unmatched. This CDR3 spans 14 amino acids. Looked up from germline, CDR1 is LGHDT and CDR2 is YNNKEL (reference sequence). This CDR3 is CASGQGVGTDTQYF. For the CDR3, the DNA is TGTGCCAGCGGACAGGGGGTGGGCACAGATACGCAGTATTTT.

About this clone: The junction differs from germline at one of its ends, possibly a read error. The V and J genes are TRBV7-3 and TRBJ1-2; D ambiguous. There are 13 residues in the CDR3. Germline lookup yields CDR1 SGHTA and CDR2 FQGTGA. This chain's CDR3 is CTSSPDCNYGYTF. CDR3 sequence (DNA): TGTACCAGCAGCCCCGACTGTAACTATGGCTACACCTTC.

In this sample, this clone turned up many times. V usage is TRBV12-3 or TRBV12-4 and J usage is TRBJ2-1; D perhaps matches TRBD2 (5 bases). The CDR3 is 14 amino acids. Trimming removed 8 bases at V and 0 bases at J, with 11 bases between. CDR3 sequence: CASLSGNSYNEQFF. CDR3 bases: TGTGCCAGCCTCAGCGGAAACTCCTACAATGAGCAGTTCTTC.

This clone came up many times. This chain connects TRBV4-1 to TRBJ2-6, with 7 bases matching TRBD1. CDR1 is MGHRA, CDR2 YSYEKL, per germline. This CDR3 is built from 15 residues. V shed 4 bases and J 0 bases; nucleotides not matched to a gene: 0. This CDR3 is CASSRQGSGANVLTF. The CDR3 coding sequence is TGCGCCAGCAGCCGACAGGGCTCTGGGGCCAACGTCCTGACTTTC.